This T cell receptor beta chain came from a study of immune cell composition in non-small cell lung cancer. Study-wide results and limits: Top 10 clone scores and clonality were higher in squamous than adenocarcinoma. Shared sequences between tumour-reactive and dominant in vivo clones were not proven.

In this sample, this clone turned up a few times. As yet, its antigen is unknown. Sequenced by immunoSEQ multiplex PCR; TCRdb stores in-frame clones only, minus some. The sample lists about 6,600 clones, about four fifths occurring once. V lost 6 bases and J lost 4; bases outside the gene matches: 9. Germline V CDR1 and CDR2: MNHEY, SMNVEV (reference sequence). This CDR3 is built from 15 residues. This TCR derives from a human donor with non-small cell lung cancer. Material: lung tumor tissue. The genes are TRBV27 and TRBJ2-3, with 8 bases lining up with TRBD2. CDR3 in DNA: TGTGCCAGCAGGACGGGACTAGGAGGGGCAGATACGCAGTATTTT. It encodes CASRTGLGGADTQYF.